Listed below are T cell receptor beta chains from one sample, sequenced in a study of T cells in Graves' hyperthyroidism and ophthalmopathy. In TCRdb, the multiplex PCR reads were re-called with MiXCR into one record per CDR3 protein. The sample has 400,000 to 600,000 distinct CDR3 sequences, less than 25% seen once. Source material: blood. These TCRs come from a man aged 18 to 29 with Graves' hyperthyroidism. Both conserved end residues are part of each CDR3. D genes are given only for firm matches. Size is stated for part of the rows, as once, few or many counts, or as a class when the clone is expanded.

V gene: TRBV29-1; clone size: many; J gene: TRBJ1-2; D gene: .; CDR3 protein: CSVDQAGTGGGYTF; CDR3 DNA: TGCAGCGTCGACCAAGCGGGGACCGGTGGTGGCTACACCTTC
V gene: TRBV3-1; clone size: .; J gene: TRBJ1-2; D gene: TRBD1; CDR3 protein: CASSQGVDRPKSYTF; CDR3 DNA: TGTGCCAGCAGCCAAGGGGTGGACAGGCCCAAGAGCTACACCTTC
V gene: TRBV10-3; clone size: .; J gene: TRBJ1-6; D gene: .; CDR3 protein: CAGGENSPLHF; CDR3 DNA: TGTGCCGGGGGGGAGAATTCACCCCTCCACTTT
V gene: TRBV5-1; clone size: .; J gene: TRBJ2-2; D gene: TRBD1; CDR3 protein: CASSGWTGTGELFF; CDR3 DNA: TGCGCCAGCAGCGGCTGGACAGGGACCGGGGAGCTGTTTTTT
V gene: TRBV19; clone size: many; J gene: TRBJ2-5; D gene: .; CDR3 protein: CASAGTGQETQYF; CDR3 DNA: TGTGCCAGTGCCGGGACGGGACAAGAGACCCAGTACTTC
V gene: TRBV4-1; clone size: many; J gene: TRBJ2-7; D gene: .; CDR3 protein: CASSQEMRRAPQYF; CDR3 DNA: TGCGCCAGCAGCCAAGAAATGAGAAGGGCCCCCCAGTACTTC
V gene: TRBV10-3; clone size: few; J gene: TRBJ2-2; D gene: TRBD2; CDR3 protein: CAISEETSGARGTGELFF; CDR3 DNA: TGTGCCATCAGTGAGGAGACTAGCGGGGCCCGCGGCACCGGGGAGCTGTTTTTT
V gene: TRBV5-4; clone size: .; J gene: TRBJ2-2; D gene: TRBD2; CDR3 protein: CASSLPGLAGGELFF; CDR3 DNA: TGTGCCAGCAGCTTGCCGGGACTAGCGGGAGGGGAGCTGTTTTTT
V gene: TRBV12-3/TRBV12-4; clone size: many; J gene: TRBJ2-7; D gene: TRBD1; CDR3 protein: CASSLWDRGYEQYF; CDR3 DNA: TGTGCCAGCAGTTTATGGGACAGGGGATACGAGCAGTACTTC
V gene: TRBV29-1; clone size: many; J gene: TRBJ2-7; D gene: .; CDR3 protein: CSAHNRWGEQYF; CDR3 DNA: TGCAGCGCTCATAACAGATGGGGCGAGCAGTACTTC
V gene: TRBV29-1; clone size: many; J gene: TRBJ1-1; D gene: .; CDR3 protein: CSVEVQASGTEAFF; CDR3 DNA: TGCAGCGTTGAAGTACAGGCGTCGGGCACTGAAGCTTTCTTT
V gene: TRBV27; clone size: .; J gene: TRBJ2-2; D gene: .; CDR3 protein: CASTPIPPARGFGGELFF; CDR3 DNA: TGTGCCAGCACCCCCATTCCCCCGGCGAGGGGCTTTGGCGGGGAGCTGTTTTTT
V gene: TRBV20-1; clone size: .; J gene: TRBJ2-7; D gene: .; CDR3 protein: CSANSPSDYEQYF; CDR3 DNA: TGCAGTGCTAATTCCCCATCGGATTACGAGCAGTACTTC
V gene: TRBV20-1; clone size: few; J gene: TRBJ1-2; D gene: .; CDR3 protein: CSTGSGLNYGYTF; CDR3 DNA: TGCAGCACTGGGTCCGGCCTTAACTATGGCTACACCTTC
V gene: TRBV10-2; clone size: .; J gene: TRBJ1-5; D gene: .; CDR3 protein: CASSEQVRQPQHF; CDR3 DNA: TGCGCCAGCAGTGAACAGGTCAGGCAGCCCCAGCATTTT
V gene: TRBV15; clone size: many; J gene: TRBJ2-5; D gene: .; CDR3 protein: CATSRERETQYF; CDR3 DNA: TGTGCCACCAGCAGAGAACGGGAGACCCAGTACTTC
V gene: TRBV6-1; clone size: many; J gene: TRBJ1-1; D gene: .; CDR3 protein: CASSEVENTEAFF; CDR3 DNA: TGTGCCAGCAGTGAAGTCGAGAACACTGAAGCTTTCTTT
V gene: TRBV20-1; clone size: many; J gene: TRBJ2-3; D gene: TRBD1; CDR3 protein: CSARQDRGRKGTQYF; CDR3 DNA: TGCAGTGCTAGACAGGACAGGGGGCGGAAAGGTACGCAGTATTTT
V gene: TRBV14; clone size: many; J gene: TRBJ2-7; D gene: .; CDR3 protein: CASSQDRTEQYF; CDR3 DNA: TGTGCCAGCAGCCAAGATAGGACAGAGCAGTACTTC
V gene: TRBV6-1; clone size: .; J gene: TRBJ2-6; D gene: .; CDR3 protein: CASTPEGVTGANVLTF; CDR3 DNA: TGTGCCAGCACCCCGGAGGGGGTCACTGGGGCCAACGTCCTGACTTTC
V gene: TRBV18; clone size: many; J gene: TRBJ1-1; D gene: .; CDR3 protein: CASSPHADLGTEAFF; CDR3 DNA: TGTGCCAGCTCACCACATGCGGACTTGGGGACTGAAGCTTTCTTT
V gene: TRBV20-1; clone size: many; J gene: TRBJ2-7; D gene: TRBD2; CDR3 protein: CSAQSGDSYEQYF; CDR3 DNA: TGCAGTGCACAGAGCGGGGATTCCTACGAGCAGTACTTC
V gene: TRBV12-3/TRBV12-4; clone size: few; J gene: TRBJ2-5; D gene: TRBD2; CDR3 protein: CASRARLAGGGETQYF; CDR3 DNA: TGTGCCAGCAGGGCAAGACTAGCGGGAGGGGGTGAGACCCAGTACTTC
V gene: TRBV30; clone size: many; J gene: TRBJ2-5; D gene: .; CDR3 protein: CAWTEGVGFLGQETQYF; CDR3 DNA: TGTGCCTGGACAGAGGGGGTGGGGTTCTTGGGCCAAGAGACCCAGTACTTC
V gene: TRBV2; clone size: .; J gene: TRBJ1-1; D gene: .; CDR3 protein: CASSEQGWNTEAFF; CDR3 DNA: TGTGCCAGCAGTGAACAGGGATGGAACACTGAAGCTTTCTTT
V gene: TRBV5-1; clone size: few; J gene: TRBJ1-6; D gene: .; CDR3 protein: CASRETGINSPLHF; CDR3 DNA: TGCGCCAGCCGAGAAACAGGAATAAATTCACCCCTCCACTTT
V gene: TRBV10-3; clone size: few; J gene: TRBJ1-5; D gene: .; CDR3 protein: CAISESGGVSNQPQHF; CDR3 DNA: TGTGCCATCAGTGAGTCGGGGGGAGTGAGCAATCAGCCCCAGCATTTT
V gene: TRBV13; clone size: .; J gene: TRBJ2-2; D gene: .; CDR3 protein: CASVPQGSNTGELFF; CDR3 DNA: TGTGCCAGCGTCCCACAGGGTTCGAACACCGGGGAGCTGTTTTTT
V gene: TRBV6-5; clone size: many; J gene: TRBJ1-2; D gene: .; CDR3 protein: CASSSGTIYGYTF; CDR3 DNA: TGTGCCAGCAGTTCCGGGACAATATATGGCTACACCTTC
V gene: TRBV28; clone size: .; J gene: TRBJ1-2; D gene: .; CDR3 protein: CASSFVQGFTYGYTF; CDR3 DNA: TGTGCCAGCAGTTTCGTTCAGGGCTTTACCTATGGCTACACCTTC
V gene: TRBV29-1; clone size: many; J gene: TRBJ1-2; D gene: .; CDR3 protein: CSGRGIYGYTF; CDR3 DNA: TGCAGCGGGAGGGGGATCTATGGCTACACCTTC
V gene: TRBV4-1; clone size: many; J gene: TRBJ1-5; D gene: .; CDR3 protein: CASSQSGHLSNQPQHF; CDR3 DNA: TGCGCCAGCAGCCAATCGGGACACTTAAGCAATCAGCCCCAGCATTTT
V gene: TRBV30; clone size: few; J gene: TRBJ1-2; D gene: TRBD1; CDR3 protein: CAWSGLRQGCHTF; CDR3 DNA: TGTGCCTGGAGTGGACTAAGACAGGGTTGCCACACCTTC
V gene: TRBV5-1; clone size: many; J gene: TRBJ1-1; D gene: .; CDR3 protein: CASSLDRAFEAFF; CDR3 DNA: TGCGCCAGCAGCTTGGACAGGGCGTTTGAAGCTTTCTTT
V gene: TRBV28; clone size: many; J gene: TRBJ2-5; D gene: TRBD1; CDR3 protein: CASSSTRDRGETQYF; CDR3 DNA: TGTGCCAGCAGTTCCACCAGGGACAGGGGAGAGACCCAGTACTTC